The clone carrying this TCR beta chain was detected ten times or more. What it binds is not known. The data stem from a study of identical twins. Study-level points and caveats: Reduced insertions were recorded for abundant cord blood beta clonotypes, with no such pattern in memory repertoires.

There are 14 residues in the CDR3. Germline V CDR1 and CDR2: DFQATT, SNEGSKA (reference sequence). V gave up 6 bases and J gave up 0 bases, with 12 bases separating them. MiXCR, applied by TCRdb to the 5' RACE reads, yields one record per CDR3 protein. Here the sample spans about 500,000 distinct CDR3 sequences, approximately 15% being singletons. These same records also appear under a second study, on yellow fever vaccine responses in identical twins.

V and J are TRBV20-1 and TRBJ2-1, with D unresolved. This sequence was found in a woman aged 18-29 years in good health. Material for sequencing was CD4+ T cells sorted from blood. The CDR3 coding sequence is TGCAGTGCCCATCCCCCGATCTCCTACAATGAGCAGTTCTTC. It codes for CSAHPPISYNEQFF.